This TCR beta chain stems from a study of Ad26.COV2.S vaccination and SARS-CoV-2 variants. Across the whole study: Once, or twice with 56 days between doses, Ad26.COV2.S was given intramuscularly.

With regard to this clone: The antigen is not known.

Broader study findings: With respect to non-spike TCR breadth, vaccine and placebo recipients were similar. There was a possibility that the TCR breadth and depth analyses underestimated total T cell responses.

Data came from immunoSEQ multiplex PCR; TCRdb stores just in-frame clones and leaves some out. The sample lists 510,000 or so clones; approximately 88% were seen once. Germline assignment: CDR1 ENHRY and CDR2 SYGVKD. The CDR3 has 12 residues. V was clipped by 10 bases and J by 4 bases, with 13 bases between them. Documented treatment: about 20 received Ad26.COV2.S at low or high dose, single or two shots; about five received placebo; per-sample allocation not given. All samples were drawn on day 63, counting from the first vaccine or placebo injection. The chain carries TRBV10-3 and TRBJ1-2; no definite D call. The starting material was peripheral blood, obtained in a trial of Ad26.COV2.S vaccine versus placebo. The sequence was obtained from a person aged 18 to 65 who received the Ad26.COV2.S COVID-19 vaccine or a placebo. The CDR3 coding sequence is TGTGCCACCGGTACCCTCCCCTATGGCTACACCTTC. Translation gives CATGTLPYGYTF.